The 7 T cell receptor beta chains below all came from one sample that was sequenced in a study of chemoradiotherapy in HPV16-positive cancers. Using immunoSEQ multiplex PCR, the repertoire was profiled, and TCRdb retains in-frame clones only, with some absent. The table includes 3,000 to 4,000 clones, 75% detected once. The sample was acquired from a patient who underwent chemoradiotherapy. The receptors were sampled from a human donor with HPV-associated anogenital cancer.

This clone was counted between two and nine times. The chain combines TRBV29-1 with TRBJ2-7, with 9 bases fitting TRBD1. This CDR3 contains 14 residues. J was trimmed by 2 bases and V by 3 bases; bases with no gene match: 5. The germline V gene encodes CDR1 SQVTM and CDR2 ANQGSEA. The CDR3 DNA reads TGCAGCGTTGATGGGACAGGGTCCCCCTACGAGCAGTACTTC. Translating it yields CSVDGTGSPYEQYF.

This chain links TRBV10-3 with TRBJ1-6; 7 bases map to TRBD1. The germline V gene encodes CDR1 ENHRY and CDR2 SYGVKD. The length of the CDR3 is 13 residues. After removal of 11 bases from V and 3 bases from J, the junction contained 4 bases not matched to a gene. The CDR3 nucleotides are TGTGCCCTTAGGGACAGCTATAATTCACCCCTCCACTTT. It is translated as CALRDSYNSPLHF.

The chain employs TRBV7-2 and TRBJ1-6, with D uncertain. CDR1 and CDR2 from the germline V gene are SGHTA and FQGNSA. V was shortened by 5 bases and J by 9 bases, with 8 bases between the two germline ends. The CDR3 sequence is 12 residues long. CDR3 sequence reads: CASSPSASPLHF. For the CDR3, the DNA is TGTGCCAGCAGCCCCTCCGCTTCACCCCTCCACTTT.

The gene calls are TRBV7-2 and TRBJ1-2; possible D gene TRBD1, 6 bases. The CDR3 has 16 amino acids. Germline-derived CDR1 and CDR2 are SGHTA and FQGNSA. V was trimmed by 5 bases and J by 0 bases, leaving 16 bases between them. CDR3 nucleotide sequence: TGTGCCAGCAGCGGAGGCGGGACACTTGCTAACTATGGCTACACCTTC. Encoded protein: CASSGGGTLANYGYTF.

The rearrangement links TRBV14 to TRBJ1-2; D unresolved. V was pared by 2 bases and J by 6 bases, with 10 bases between. CDR1 and CDR2 (germline): SGHDN, FVKESK. CDR3 length: 13 amino acids. In DNA form, the CDR3 reads TGTGCCAGCAGCCAATTCCCCGGGAATGGCTACACCTTC. Translation: CASSQFPGNGYTF.

This chain links TRBV4-3 with TRBJ2-7; 9 positions match TRBD1. Germline V lookup: CDR1 LGHNA, CDR2 YSLEER. The CDR3 contains 15 residues. The ends lost 3 bases at V and 5 bases at J; junction bases unmatched: 8. This chain's CDR3 is CASSQGPGQGNEQYF. The CDR3 DNA reads TGCGCCAGCAGCCAGGGGCCGGGACAGGGAAACGAGCAGTACTTC.

The rearrangement links TRBV18 to TRBJ2-3; D gene unclear. This CDR3 is 12 amino acids long. CDR1 is KGHSH and CDR2 is LQKENI in the germline V gene. Trimming took 2 bases from V and 3 from J, leaving 3 bases between them. The CDR3, as DNA: TGTGCCAGCTCACCAGCAACAGATACGCAGTATTTT. Its protein product is CASSPATDTQYF.